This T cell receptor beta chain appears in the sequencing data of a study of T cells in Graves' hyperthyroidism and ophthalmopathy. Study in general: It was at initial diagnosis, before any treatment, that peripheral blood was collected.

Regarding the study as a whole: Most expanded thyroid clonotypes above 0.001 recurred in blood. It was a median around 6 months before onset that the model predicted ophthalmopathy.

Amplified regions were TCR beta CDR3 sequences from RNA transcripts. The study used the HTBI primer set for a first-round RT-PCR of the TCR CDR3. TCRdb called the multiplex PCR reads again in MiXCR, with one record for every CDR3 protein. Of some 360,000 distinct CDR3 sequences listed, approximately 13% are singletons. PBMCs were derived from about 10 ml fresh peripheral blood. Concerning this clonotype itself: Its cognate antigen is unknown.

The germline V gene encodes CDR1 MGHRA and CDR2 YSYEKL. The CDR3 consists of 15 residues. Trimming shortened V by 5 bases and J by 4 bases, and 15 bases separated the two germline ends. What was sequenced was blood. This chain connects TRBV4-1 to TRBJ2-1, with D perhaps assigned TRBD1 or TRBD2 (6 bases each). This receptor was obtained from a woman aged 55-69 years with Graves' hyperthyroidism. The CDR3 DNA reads TGCGCCAGCAGCTTTAGCGGAGGGGGTTACAATGAGCAGTTCTTC. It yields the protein CASSFSGGGYNEQFF.